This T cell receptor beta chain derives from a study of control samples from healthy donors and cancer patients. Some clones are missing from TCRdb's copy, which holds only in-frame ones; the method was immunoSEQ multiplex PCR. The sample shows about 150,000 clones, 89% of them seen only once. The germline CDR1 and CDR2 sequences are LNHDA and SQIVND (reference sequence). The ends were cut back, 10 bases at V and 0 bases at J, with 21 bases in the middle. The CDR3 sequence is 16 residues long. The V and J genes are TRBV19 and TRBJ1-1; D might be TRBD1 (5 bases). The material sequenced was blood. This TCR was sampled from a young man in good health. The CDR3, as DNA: TGTGCCACAAGGGCCCAGGGCTCCAGTTTGAACACTGAAGCTTTCTTT. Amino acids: CATRAQGSSLNTEAFF.